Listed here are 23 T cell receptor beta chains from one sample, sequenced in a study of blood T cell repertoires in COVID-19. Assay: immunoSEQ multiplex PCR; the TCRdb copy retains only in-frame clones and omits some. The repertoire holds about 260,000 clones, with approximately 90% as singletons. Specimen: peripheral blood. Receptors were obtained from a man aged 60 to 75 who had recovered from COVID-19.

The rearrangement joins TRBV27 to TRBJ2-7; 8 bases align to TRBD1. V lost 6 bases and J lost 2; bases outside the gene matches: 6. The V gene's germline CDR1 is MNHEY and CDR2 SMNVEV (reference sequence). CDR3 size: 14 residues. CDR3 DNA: TGTGCCAGCAGCCCAGGACAGGGACCCTACGAGCAGTACTTC. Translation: CASSPGQGPYEQYF.

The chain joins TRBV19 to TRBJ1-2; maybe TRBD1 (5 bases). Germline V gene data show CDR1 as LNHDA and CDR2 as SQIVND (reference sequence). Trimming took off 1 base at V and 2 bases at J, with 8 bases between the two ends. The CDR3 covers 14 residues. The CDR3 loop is CASSIGRANYGYTF. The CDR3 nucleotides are TGTGCCAGTAGTATAGGCAGGGCCAACTATGGCTACACCTTC. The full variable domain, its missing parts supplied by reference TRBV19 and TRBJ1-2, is DGGITQSPKYLFRKEGQNVTLSCEQNLNHDAMYWYRQDPGQGLRLIYYSQIVNDFQKGDIAEGYSVSREKKESFPLTVTSAQKNPTAFYLCASSIGRANYGYTFGSGTRLTVV.

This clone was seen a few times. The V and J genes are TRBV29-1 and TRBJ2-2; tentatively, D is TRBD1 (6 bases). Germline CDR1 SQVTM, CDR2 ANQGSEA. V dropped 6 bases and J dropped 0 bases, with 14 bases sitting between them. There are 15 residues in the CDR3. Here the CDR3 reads CSVETGSANTGELFF. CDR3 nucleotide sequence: TGCAGCGTCGAAACAGGGAGCGCGAACACCGGGGAGCTGTTTTTT.

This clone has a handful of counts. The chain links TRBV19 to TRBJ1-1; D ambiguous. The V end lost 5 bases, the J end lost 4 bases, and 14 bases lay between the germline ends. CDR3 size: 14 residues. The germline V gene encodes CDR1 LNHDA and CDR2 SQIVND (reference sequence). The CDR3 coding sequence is TGTGCCAGTAGTCCCGTCCCACCGGGCACTGAAGCTTTCTTT. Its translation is CASSPVPPGTEAFF.

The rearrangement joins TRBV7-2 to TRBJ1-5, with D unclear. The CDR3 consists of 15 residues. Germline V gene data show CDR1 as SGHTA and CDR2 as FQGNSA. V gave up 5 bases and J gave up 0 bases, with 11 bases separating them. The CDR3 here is CASSDSGFSNQPQHF. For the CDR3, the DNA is TGTGCCAGCAGCGATTCGGGATTTAGCAATCAGCCCCAGCATTTT.

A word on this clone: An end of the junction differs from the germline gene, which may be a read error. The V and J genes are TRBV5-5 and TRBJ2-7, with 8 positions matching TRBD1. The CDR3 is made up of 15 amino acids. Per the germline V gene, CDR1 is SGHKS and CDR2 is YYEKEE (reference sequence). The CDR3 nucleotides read TGTGCCAGCAGCGCGGACAGGGTTCCTTCCTCCGAGCAGTACTTC. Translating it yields CASSADRVPSSEQYF. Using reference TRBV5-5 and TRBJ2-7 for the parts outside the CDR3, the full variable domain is DAGVTQSPTHLIKTRGQQVTLRCSPISGHKSVSWYQQVLGQGPQFIFQYYEKEERGRGNFPDRFSARQFPNYSSELNVNALLLGDSALYLCASSADRVPSSEQYFGPGTRLTVT.

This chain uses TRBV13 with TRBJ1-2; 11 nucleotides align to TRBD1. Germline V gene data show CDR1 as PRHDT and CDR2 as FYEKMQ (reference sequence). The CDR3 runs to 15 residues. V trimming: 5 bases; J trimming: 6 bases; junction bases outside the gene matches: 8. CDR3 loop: CASSPGTGGLNGYTF. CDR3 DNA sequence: TGTGCCAGCAGCCCGGGGACAGGGGGTCTCAATGGCTACACCTTC.

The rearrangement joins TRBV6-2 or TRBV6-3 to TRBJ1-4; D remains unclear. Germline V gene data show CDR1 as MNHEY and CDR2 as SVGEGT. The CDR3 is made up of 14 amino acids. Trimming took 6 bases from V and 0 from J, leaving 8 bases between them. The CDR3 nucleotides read TGTGCCAGCAGCTCCCTTGCAACTAATGAAAAACTGTTTTTT. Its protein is CASSSLATNEKLFF.

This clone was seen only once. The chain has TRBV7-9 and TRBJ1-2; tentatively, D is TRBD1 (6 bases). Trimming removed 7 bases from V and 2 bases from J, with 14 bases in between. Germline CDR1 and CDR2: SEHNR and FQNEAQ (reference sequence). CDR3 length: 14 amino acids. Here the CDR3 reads CASNLLTGNYGYTF. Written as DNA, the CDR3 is TGTGCCAGCAACCTACTAACAGGGAACTATGGCTACACCTTC.

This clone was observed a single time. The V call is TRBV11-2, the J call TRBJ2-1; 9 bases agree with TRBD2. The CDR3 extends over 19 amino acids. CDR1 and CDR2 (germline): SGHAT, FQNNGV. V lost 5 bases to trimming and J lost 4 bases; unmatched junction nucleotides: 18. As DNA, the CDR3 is TGTGCCAGCAGCCATCGTAGAAGTAGCGGGGGCCGGGGGTACAATGAGCAGTTCTTC. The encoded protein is CASSHRRSSGGRGYNEQFF.

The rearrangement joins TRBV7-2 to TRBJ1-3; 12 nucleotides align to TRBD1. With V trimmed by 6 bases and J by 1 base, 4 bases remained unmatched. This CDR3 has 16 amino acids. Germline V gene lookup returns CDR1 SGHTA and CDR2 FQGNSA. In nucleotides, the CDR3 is TGTGCCAGCAGTGGGACAGGGGGCGCGTCTGGAAACACCATATATTTT. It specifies CASSGTGGASGNTIYF.

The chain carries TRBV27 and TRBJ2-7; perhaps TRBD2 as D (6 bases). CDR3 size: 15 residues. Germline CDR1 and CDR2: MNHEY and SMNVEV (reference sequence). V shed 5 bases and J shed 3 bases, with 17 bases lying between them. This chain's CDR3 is CASSVASGFFYEQYF. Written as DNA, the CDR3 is TGTGCCAGCAGTGTCGCGAGCGGGTTCTTCTACGAGCAGTACTTC.

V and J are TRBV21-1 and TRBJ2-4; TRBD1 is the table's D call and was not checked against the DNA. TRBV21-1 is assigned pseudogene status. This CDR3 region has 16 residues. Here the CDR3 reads CASSKFLMGLENIQYF. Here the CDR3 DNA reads TGTGCCAGCAGCAAATTTCTCATGGGCCTGGAAAACATTCAGTACTTC.

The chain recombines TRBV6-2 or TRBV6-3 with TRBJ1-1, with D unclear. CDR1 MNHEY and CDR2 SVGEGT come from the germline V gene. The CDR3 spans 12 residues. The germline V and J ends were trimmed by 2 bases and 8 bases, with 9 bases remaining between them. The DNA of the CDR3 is TGTGCCAGCAGTTACGTAACAAGAGAAGCTTTCTTT. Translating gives CASSYVTREAFF.

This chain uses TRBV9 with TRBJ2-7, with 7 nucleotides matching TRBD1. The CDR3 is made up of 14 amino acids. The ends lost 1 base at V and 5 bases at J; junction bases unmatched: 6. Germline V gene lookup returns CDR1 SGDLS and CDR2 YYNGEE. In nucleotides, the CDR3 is TGTGCCAGCAGCGTACTAGGGGGCTCGAACGAGCAGTACTTC. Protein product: CASSVLGGSNEQYF. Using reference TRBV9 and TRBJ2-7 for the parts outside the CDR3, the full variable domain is DSGVTQTPKHLITATGQRVTLRCSPRSGDLSVYWYQQSLDQGLQFLIQYYNGEERAKGNILERFSAQQFPDLHSELNLSSLELGDSALYFCASSVLGGSNEQYFGPGTRLTVT.

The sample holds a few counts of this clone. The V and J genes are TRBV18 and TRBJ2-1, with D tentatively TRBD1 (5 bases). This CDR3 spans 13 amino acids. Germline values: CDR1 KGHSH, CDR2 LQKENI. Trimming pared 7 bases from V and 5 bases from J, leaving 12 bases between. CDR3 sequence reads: CASYQGGNNEQFF. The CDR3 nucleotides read TGTGCCAGCTATCAGGGCGGCAACAATGAGCAGTTCTTC.

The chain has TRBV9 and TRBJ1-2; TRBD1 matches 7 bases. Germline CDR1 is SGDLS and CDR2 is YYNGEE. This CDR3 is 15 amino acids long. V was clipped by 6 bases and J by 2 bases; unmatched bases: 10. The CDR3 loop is CASNLQGTTNYGYTF. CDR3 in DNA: TGTGCCAGCAACCTACAGGGGACAACCAACTATGGCTACACCTTC. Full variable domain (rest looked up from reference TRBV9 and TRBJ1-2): DSGVTQTPKHLITATGQRVTLRCSPRSGDLSVYWYQQSLDQGLQFLIQYYNGEERAKGNILERFSAQQFPDLHSELNLSSLELGDSALYFCASNLQGTTNYGYTFGSGTRLTVV.

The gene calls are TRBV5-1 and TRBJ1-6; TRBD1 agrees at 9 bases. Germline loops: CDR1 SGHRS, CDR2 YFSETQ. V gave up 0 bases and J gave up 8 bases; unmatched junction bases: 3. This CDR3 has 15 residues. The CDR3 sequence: CASSLDTGGDSPLHF. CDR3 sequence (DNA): TGCGCCAGCAGCTTGGATACAGGGGGCGATTCACCCCTCCACTTT.

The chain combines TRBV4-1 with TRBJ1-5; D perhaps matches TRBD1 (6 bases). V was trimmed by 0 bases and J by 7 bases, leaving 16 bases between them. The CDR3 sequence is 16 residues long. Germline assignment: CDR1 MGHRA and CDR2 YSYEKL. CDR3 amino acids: CASSQDPGGSGQPQHF. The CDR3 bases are TGCGCCAGCAGCCAAGATCCGGGGGGCTCGGGACAGCCCCAGCATTTT.

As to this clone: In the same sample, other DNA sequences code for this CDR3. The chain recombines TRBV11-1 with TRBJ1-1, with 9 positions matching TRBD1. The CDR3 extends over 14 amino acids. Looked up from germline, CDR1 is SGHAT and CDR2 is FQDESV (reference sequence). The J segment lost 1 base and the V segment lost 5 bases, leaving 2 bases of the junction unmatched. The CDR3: CASSPGQGNTEAFF. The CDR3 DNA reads TGTGCCAGCAGCCCGGGACAGGGGAACACTGAAGCTTTCTTT. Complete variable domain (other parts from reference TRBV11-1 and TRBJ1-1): EAEVAQSPRYKITEKSQAVAFWCDPISGHATLYWYRQILGQGPELLVQFQDESVVDDSQLPKDRFSAERLKGVDSTLKIQPAELGDSAMYLCASSPGQGNTEAFFGQGTRLTVV.

CDR3 sequence: CASRPSSGSYNEQFF. The CDR3 DNA reads as TGTGCCAGTAGACCTTCTAGCGGCTCCTACAATGAGCAGTTCTTC. The rearrangement uses TRBV19 and TRBJ2-1, with 7 positions matching TRBD2. Per the germline V gene, CDR1 is LNHDA and CDR2 is SQIVND (reference sequence). This CDR3 spans 15 amino acids. Trimming cost V 6 bases and J 0 bases; bases outside gene matches: 5. The whole variable domain, remainder taken from reference TRBV19 and TRBJ2-1, is DGGITQSPKYLFRKEGQNVTLSCEQNLNHDAMYWYRQDPGQGLRLIYYSQIVNDFQKGDIAEGYSVSREKKESFPLTVTSAQKNPTAFYLCASRPSSGSYNEQFFGPGTRLTVL.

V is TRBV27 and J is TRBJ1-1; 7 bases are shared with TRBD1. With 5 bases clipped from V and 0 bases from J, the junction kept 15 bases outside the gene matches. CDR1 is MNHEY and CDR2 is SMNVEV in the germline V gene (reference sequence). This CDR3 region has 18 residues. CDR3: CASSPGTGASRLNTEAFF. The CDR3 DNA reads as TGTGCCAGCAGTCCTGGAACAGGGGCCTCACGCCTGAACACTGAAGCTTTCTTT.

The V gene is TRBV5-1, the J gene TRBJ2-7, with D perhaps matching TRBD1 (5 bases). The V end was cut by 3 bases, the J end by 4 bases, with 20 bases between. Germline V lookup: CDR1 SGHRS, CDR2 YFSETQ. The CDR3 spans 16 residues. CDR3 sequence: CASSSGLGPLSYEQYF. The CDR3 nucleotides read TGCGCCAGCAGCTCAGGGTTGGGGCCGCTTTCATACGAGCAGTACTTC.